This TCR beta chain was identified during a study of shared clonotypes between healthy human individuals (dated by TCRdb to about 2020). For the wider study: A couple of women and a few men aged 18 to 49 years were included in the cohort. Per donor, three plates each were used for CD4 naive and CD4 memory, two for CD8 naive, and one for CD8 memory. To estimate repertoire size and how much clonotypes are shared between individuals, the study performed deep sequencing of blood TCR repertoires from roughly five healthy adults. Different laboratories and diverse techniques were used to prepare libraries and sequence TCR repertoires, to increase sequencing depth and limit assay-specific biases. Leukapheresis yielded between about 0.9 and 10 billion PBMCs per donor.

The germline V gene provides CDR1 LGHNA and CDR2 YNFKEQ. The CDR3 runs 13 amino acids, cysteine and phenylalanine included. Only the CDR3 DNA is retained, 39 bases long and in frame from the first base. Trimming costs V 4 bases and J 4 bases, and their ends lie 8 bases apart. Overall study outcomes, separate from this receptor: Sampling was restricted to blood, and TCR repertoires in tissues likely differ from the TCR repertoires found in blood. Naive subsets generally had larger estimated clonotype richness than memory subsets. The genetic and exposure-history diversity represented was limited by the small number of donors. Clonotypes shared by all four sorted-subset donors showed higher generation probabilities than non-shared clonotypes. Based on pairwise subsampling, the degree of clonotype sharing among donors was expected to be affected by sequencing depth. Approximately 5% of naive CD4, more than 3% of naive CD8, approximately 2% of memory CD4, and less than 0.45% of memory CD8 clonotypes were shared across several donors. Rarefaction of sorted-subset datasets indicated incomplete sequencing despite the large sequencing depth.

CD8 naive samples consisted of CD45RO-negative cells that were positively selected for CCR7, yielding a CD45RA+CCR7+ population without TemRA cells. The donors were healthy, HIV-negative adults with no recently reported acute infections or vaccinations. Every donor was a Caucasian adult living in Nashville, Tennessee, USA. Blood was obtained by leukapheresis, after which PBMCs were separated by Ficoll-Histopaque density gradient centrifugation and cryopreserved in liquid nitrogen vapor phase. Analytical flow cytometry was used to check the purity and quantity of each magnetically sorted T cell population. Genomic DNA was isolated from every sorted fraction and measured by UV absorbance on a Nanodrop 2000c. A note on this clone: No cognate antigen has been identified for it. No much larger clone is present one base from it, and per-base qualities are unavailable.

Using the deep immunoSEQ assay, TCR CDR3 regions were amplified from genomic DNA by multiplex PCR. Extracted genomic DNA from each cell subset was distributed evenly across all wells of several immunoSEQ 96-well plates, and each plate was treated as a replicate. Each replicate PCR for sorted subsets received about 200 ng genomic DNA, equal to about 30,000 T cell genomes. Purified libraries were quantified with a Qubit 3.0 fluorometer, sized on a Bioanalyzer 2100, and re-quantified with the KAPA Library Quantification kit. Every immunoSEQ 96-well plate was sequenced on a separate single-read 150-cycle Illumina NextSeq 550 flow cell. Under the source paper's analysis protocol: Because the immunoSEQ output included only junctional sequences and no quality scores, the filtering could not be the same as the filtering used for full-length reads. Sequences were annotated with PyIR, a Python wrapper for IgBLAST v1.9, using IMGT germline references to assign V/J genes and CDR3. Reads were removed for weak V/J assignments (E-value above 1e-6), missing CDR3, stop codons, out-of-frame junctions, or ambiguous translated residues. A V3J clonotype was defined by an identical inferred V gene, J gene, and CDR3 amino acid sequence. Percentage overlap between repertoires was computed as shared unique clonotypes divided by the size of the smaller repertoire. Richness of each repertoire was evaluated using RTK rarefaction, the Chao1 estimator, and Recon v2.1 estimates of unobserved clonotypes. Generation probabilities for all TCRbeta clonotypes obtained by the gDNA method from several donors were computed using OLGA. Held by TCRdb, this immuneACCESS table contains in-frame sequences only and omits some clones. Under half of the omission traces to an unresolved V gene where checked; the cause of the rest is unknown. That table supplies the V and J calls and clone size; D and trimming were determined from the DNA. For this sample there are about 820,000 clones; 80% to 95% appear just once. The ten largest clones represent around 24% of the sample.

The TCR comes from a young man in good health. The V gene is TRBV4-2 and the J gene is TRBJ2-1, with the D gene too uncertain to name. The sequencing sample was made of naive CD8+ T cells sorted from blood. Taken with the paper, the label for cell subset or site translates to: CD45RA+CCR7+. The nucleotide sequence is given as TGTGCCAGCAGCCTGACTCCTTACAATGAGCAGTTCTTC. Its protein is CASSLTPYNEQFF.